The present T cell receptor beta chain was sequenced within a study of T cells in Graves' hyperthyroidism and ophthalmopathy. Study at large: It was at initial diagnosis, before any treatment, that peripheral blood was collected. The study, taken as a whole, reports: Before onset, ophthalmopathy was predicted by the model a median 6.5 months earlier.

At least ten counts were recorded for this clonotype. The target antigen is unknown. RNA transcripts were the template for amplifying TCR beta CDR3 regions. TCR CDR3 underwent first-round RT-PCR with the HTBI primer set. TCRdb processed the multiplex PCR reads anew with MiXCR; each CDR3 protein has one entry. The top ten hold around 67% of the sample, which has under 400,000 distinct CDR3 sequences, roughly 25% seen once. Orbital computed tomography, thyroid ultrasound, serum thyroxine and TRAb, and clinical symptoms together informed the diagnoses. PBMCs were sourced from approximately 9.3 ml fresh peripheral blood. Source material: blood. This clonotype was obtained from a man in his fifties with Graves' hyperthyroidism.

The CDR3 protein is CASSLVTGELFF. DNA for the CDR3: TGTGCCAGCAGCTTAGTCACCGGGGAGCTGTTTTTT. The V call is TRBV11-1, the J call TRBJ2-2; D gene uncertain. The CDR3 sequence is 12 residues long. V was cut by 1 base and J by 4 bases, with 1 base left in between. Germline CDR1 and CDR2: SGHAT and FQDESV (reference sequence).